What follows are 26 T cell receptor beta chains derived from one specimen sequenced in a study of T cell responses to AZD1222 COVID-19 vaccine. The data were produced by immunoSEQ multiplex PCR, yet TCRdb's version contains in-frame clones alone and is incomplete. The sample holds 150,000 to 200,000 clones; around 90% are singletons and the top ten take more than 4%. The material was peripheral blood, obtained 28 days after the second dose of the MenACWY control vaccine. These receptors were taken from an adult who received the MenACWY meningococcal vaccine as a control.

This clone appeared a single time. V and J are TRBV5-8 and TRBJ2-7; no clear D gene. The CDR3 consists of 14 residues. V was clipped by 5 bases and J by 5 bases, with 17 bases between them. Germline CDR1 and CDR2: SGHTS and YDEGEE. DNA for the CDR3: TGTGCCAGCAGAGAGTTTCTAGGTTTTAACGAGCAGTACTTC. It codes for CASREFLGFNEQYF.

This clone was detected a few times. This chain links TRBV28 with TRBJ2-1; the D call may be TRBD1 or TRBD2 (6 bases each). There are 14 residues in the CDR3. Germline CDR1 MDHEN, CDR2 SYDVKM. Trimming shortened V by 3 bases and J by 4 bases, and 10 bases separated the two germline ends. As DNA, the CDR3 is TGTGCCAGCAGTTTTAGGGGGGATTACAATGAGCAGTTCTTC. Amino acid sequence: CASSFRGDYNEQFF.

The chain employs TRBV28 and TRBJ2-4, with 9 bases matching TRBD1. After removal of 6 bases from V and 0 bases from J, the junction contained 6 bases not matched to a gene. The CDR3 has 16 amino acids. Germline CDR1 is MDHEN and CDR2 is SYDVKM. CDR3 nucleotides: TGTGCCAGCAGCCAACAGGGGGCTCTAGCCAAAAACATTCAGTACTTC. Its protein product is CASSQQGALAKNIQYF.

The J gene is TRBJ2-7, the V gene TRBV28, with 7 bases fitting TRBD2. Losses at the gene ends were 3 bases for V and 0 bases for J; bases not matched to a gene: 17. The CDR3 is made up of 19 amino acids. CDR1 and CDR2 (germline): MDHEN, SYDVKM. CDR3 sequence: CASSFAPGDYLRISYEQYF. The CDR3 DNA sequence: TGTGCCAGCAGTTTTGCCCCCGGGGACTACCTCCGGATCTCCTACGAGCAGTACTTC.

The DNA for the CDR3 is TGTGCCAGCAGCTTAGTACCCCCTGGAAACACCATATATTTT. Residues: CASSLVPPGNTIYF. The gene calls are TRBV7-2 and TRBJ1-3, with D hard to call. V lost 1 base to trimming and J lost 2 bases, with 6 bases between them. The CDR3 loop spans 14 amino acids. CDR1 and CDR2 from the germline V gene are SGHTA and FQGNSA. Full variable domain (missing parts from reference TRBV7-2 and TRBJ1-3): GAGVSQSPSNKVTEKGKDVELRCDPISGHTALYWYRQSLGQGLEFLIYFQGNSAPDKSGLPSDRFSAERTGGSVSTLTIQRTQQEDSAVYLCASSLVPPGNTIYFGEGSWLTVV.

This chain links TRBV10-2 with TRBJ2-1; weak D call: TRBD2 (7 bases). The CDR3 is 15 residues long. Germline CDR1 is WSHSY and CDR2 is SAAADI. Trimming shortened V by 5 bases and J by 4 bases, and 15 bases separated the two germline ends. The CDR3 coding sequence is TGCGCCAGCAGTCAAGGGGGGGCTTCGTACAATGAGCAGTTCTTC. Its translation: CASSQGGASYNEQFF.

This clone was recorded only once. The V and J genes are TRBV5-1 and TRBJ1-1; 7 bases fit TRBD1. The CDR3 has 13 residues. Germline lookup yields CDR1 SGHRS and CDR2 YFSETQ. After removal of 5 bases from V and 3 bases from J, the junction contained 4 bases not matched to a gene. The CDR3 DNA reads TGCGCCAGCAGTCCCAGGGGGGACACTGAAGCTTTCTTT. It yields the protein CASSPRGDTEAFF.

The CDR3 DNA sequence: TGTGCCAGCAGCCCCCCCTCTAGCGGGGCCTACTACGAGCAGTACTTC. Translated: CASSPPSSGAYYEQYF. The chain carries TRBV9 and TRBJ2-7; the match to TRBD2 covers 9 bases. CDR1 and CDR2 from the germline V gene are SGDLS and YYNGEE. Germline trimming cut 4 bases from V and 3 bases from J; bases unmatched to any gene: 11. This CDR3 region has 16 residues.

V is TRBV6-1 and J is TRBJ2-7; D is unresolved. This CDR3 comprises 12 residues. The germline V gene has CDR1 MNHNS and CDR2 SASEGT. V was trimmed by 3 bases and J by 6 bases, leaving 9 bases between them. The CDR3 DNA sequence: TGTGCCAGCAGTGACAGGTATATCGAGCAGTACTTC. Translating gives CASSDRYIEQYF.

Here the CDR3 reads CAWSVARQGNYGYTF. The CDR3 DNA is TGTGCCTGGAGTGTAGCGAGACAGGGGAACTATGGCTACACCTTC. The chain carries TRBV30 and TRBJ1-2; 8 bases are a match to TRBD1. V gave up 0 bases and J gave up 2 bases; unmatched junction bases: 5. Germline lookup yields CDR1 GTSNPN and CDR2 SVGIG (reference sequence). The CDR3 covers 15 residues.

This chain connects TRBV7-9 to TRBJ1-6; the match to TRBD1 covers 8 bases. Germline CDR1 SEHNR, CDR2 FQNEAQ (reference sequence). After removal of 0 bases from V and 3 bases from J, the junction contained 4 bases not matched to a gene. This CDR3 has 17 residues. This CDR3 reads CASSLATGVGYNSPLHF. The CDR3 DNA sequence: TGTGCCAGCAGCTTAGCGACAGGGGTAGGCTATAATTCACCCCTCCACTTT.

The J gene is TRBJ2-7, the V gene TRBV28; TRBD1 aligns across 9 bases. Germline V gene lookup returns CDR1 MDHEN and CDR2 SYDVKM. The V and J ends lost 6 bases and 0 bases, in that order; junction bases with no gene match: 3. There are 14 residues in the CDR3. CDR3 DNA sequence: TGTGCCAGCAGGGGACAGGGAAACTCCTACGAGCAGTACTTC. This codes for CASRGQGNSYEQYF.

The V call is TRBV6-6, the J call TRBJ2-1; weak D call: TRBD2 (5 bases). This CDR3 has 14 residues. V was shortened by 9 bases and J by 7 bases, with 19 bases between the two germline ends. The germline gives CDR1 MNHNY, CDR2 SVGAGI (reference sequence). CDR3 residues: CASSVTRGTNEQFF. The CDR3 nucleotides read TGTGCCAGTTCAGTCACCCGGGGAACAAATGAGCAGTTCTTC.

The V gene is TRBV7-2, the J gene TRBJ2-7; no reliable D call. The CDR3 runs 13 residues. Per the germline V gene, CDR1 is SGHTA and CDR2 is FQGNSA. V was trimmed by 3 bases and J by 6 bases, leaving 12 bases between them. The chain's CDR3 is CASSLPAPTEQYF. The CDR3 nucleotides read TGTGCCAGCAGCTTGCCGGCCCCCACCGAGCAGTACTTC.

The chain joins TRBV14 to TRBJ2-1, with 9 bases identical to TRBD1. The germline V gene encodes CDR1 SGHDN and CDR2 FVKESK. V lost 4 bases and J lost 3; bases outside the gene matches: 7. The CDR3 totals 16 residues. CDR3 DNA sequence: TGTGCCAGCAGCCGATCGGGGACAGGGTTCTACAATGAGCAGTTCTTC. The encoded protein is CASSRSGTGFYNEQFF.

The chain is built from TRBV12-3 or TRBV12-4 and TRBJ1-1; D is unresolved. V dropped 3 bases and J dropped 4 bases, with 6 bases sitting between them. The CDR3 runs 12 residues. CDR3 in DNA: TGTGCCAGCAGTTTCTCGGGCACTGAAGCTTTCTTT. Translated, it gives CASSFSGTEAFF.

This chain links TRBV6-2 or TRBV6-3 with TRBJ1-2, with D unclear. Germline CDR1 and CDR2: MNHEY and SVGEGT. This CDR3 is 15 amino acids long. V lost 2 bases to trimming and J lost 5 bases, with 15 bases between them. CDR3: CASSYPISQRYGYTF. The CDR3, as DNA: TGTGCCAGCAGTTACCCGATTTCACAGCGATATGGCTACACCTTC.

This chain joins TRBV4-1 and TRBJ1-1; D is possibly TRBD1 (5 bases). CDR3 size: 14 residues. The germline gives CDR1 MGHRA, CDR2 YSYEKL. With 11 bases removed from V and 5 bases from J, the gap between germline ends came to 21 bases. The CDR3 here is CASRGLLKGTEAFF. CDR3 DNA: TGCGCCTCGAGGGGACTTTTAAAGGGGACTGAAGCTTTCTTT.

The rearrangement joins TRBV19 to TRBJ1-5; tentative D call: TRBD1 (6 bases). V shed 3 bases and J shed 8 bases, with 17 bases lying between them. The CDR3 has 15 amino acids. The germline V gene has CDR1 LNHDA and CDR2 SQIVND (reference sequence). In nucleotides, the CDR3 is TGTGCCAGTAGTATTAGGCAGGGGCCCTGGGAGCCCCAGCATTTT. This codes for CASSIRQGPWEPQHF.

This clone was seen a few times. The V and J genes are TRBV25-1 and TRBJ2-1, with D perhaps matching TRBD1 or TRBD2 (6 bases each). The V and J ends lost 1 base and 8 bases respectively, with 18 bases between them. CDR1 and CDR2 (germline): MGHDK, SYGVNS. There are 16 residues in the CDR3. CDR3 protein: CASSESPAAGGHEQFF. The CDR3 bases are TGTGCCAGCAGTGAATCACCGGCTGCCGGGGGCCATGAGCAGTTCTTC. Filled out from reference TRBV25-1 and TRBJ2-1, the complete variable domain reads EADIYQTPRYLVIGTGKKITLECSQTMGHDKMYWYQQDPGMELHLIHYSYGVNSTEKGDLSSESTVSRIRTEHFPLTLESARPSHTSQYLCASSESPAAGGHEQFFGPGTRLTVL.

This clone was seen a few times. The CDR3 loop reads CASSWDSRPANTEAFF. CDR3 sequence (DNA): TGTGCCAGCAGTTGGGACTCCAGGCCCGCGAACACTGAAGCTTTCTTT. J is TRBJ1-1 and V is TRBV28; possible D gene TRBD1, 5 bases. This CDR3 is 16 amino acids long. CDR1 and CDR2 (germline): MDHEN, SYDVKM. V lost 4 bases and J 1 base, leaving 16 bases between the germline ends.

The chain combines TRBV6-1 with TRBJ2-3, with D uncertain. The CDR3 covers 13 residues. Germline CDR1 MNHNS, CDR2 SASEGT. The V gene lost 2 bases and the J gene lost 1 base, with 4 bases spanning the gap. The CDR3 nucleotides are TGTGCCAGCAGTGAAAGAGGCACAGATACGCAGTATTTT. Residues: CASSERGTDTQYF.

CDR3 loop: CASSFGVPDTEAFF. Written as DNA, the CDR3 is TGCGCCAGCAGCTTTGGGGTACCTGACACTGAAGCTTTCTTT. The chain uses TRBV5-1 and TRBJ1-1; no clear D gene. This CDR3 has 14 amino acids. Germline V gene sequence: CDR1 SGHRS, CDR2 YFSETQ. Trimming left V 2 bases short and J 3 bases short, with 11 bases between.

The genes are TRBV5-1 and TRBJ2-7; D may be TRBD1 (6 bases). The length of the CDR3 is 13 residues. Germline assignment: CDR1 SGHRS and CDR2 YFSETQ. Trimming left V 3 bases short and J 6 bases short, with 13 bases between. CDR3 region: CASSSQTGTEQYF. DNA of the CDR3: TGCGCCAGCAGCTCGCAAACAGGGACCGAGCAGTACTTC. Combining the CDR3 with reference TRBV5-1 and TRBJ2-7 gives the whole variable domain KAGVTQTPRYLIKTRGQQVTLSCSPISGHRSVSWYQQTPGQGLQFLFEYFSETQRNKGNFPGRFSGRQFSNSRSEMNVSTLELGDSALYLCASSSQTGTEQYFGPGTRLTVT.

The CDR3 nucleotides read TGTGCCAGCAGTGAGAGGGAGGGCAATCAGCCCCAGCATTTT. This sequence encodes CASSEREGNQPQHF. This chain connects TRBV2 to TRBJ1-5; no firm D call. Germline CDR1 and CDR2: SNHLY and FYNNEI. The V end lost 3 bases, the J end lost 2 bases, and 8 bases lay between the germline ends. This CDR3 is built from 14 residues.

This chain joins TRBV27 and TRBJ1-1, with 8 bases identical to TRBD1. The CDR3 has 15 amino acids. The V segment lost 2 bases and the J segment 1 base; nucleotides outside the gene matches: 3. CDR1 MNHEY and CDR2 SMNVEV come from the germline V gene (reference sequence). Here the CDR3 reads CASSLRTGRNTEAFF. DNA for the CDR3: TGTGCCAGCAGTTTACGGACAGGGAGGAACACTGAAGCTTTCTTT.